This TCR beta chain was captured in a study of cytomegalovirus exposure and HLA in healthy donors. Study-wide findings and caveats: TCR beta chains associated with HLA were, in a later analysis, more clonally expanded than equally common others. Testing in vitro showed a few CMV-associated chains specific for CMV antigens.

Vbeta (60) and Jbeta (13) primers were used in the PCR. Data came from immunoSEQ multiplex PCR; TCRdb stores just in-frame clones and leaves some out. Of 150,000 to 200,000 clones detected, approximately 80% appear once; the ten largest clones hold under 2%. The CDR3 loop spans 17 amino acids. Trimming cost V 0 bases and J 0 bases, with 9 bases left between them. Germline CDR1 is KGHSH and CDR2 is LQKENI. A remark on this clone: Its antigen is as yet unknown.

Each donor was nominally healthy when sampled (though unrecorded immune exposures were likely). The chain employs TRBV18 and TRBJ1-6, with D uncertain. The sequence came from a young woman in good health and CMV-seronegative. The source material was PBMCs. CDR3 residues: CASSPPRSRSYNSPLHF. The CDR3 bases are TGTGCCAGCTCACCACCGAGGAGCCGCTCCTATAATTCACCCCTCCACTTT.